This T cell receptor beta chain was captured by sequencing in a study of cytomegalovirus exposure and HLA in healthy donors. About this clone itself: The antigen is not known.

Study observations and caveats: Sequences of the TCR beta chain were said to predict the HLA-A and HLA-B alleles of most subjects accurately. Some V segments, TRBV6-2 and TRBV6-3 among them, were indistinguishable and were therefore excluded.

A multiplex PCR was run with 60 Vbeta primers and 13 Jbeta primers. Produced via immunoSEQ multiplex PCR; TCRdb's table is partial and in-frame only. Found here are fewer than 250,000 clones, around 77% of them singletons; the top ten hold about 1.5%. This CDR3 region has 14 residues. The germline V gene encodes CDR1 SEHNR and CDR2 FQNEAQ (reference sequence). V gave up 5 bases and J gave up 1 base, with 11 bases separating them. This clonotype was obtained from a woman between 18 and 29 years old in good health and CMV-seronegative. The sequenced material came from PBMCs. The chain employs TRBV7-9 and TRBJ1-1, with a tentative D call TRBD1 (5 bases). This chain's CDR3 is CASSAQGANTEAFF. In nucleotides, the CDR3 is TGTGCCAGCAGCGCGCAGGGTGCGAACACTGAAGCTTTCTTT.